This entry concerns a single TCR beta chain. No antigen is known for it. The record originates from a study of PD-1 blockade in mismatch repair-deficient tumors. Study as a whole: Patients had eleven to twelve mismatch repair-deficient cancer types, all previously treated and progressing.

Mismatch repair deficiency was confirmed in all patients, by PCR or immunohistochemistry. A few pembrolizumab responders had their TCRs sequenced. The CDR3 is 15 amino acids. In germline, CDR1 is SGHAT, CDR2 FQNNGV. V gave up 3 bases and J gave up 5 bases; unmatched junction bases: 6. The protocol was immunoSEQ multiplex PCR, while the TCRdb copy is restricted to in-frame clones and leaves out a portion. The data contain roughly 110,000 clones, approximately 80% of them singletons. Study findings and constraints: Tumor-resident clones, often undetectable pretreatment in blood, expanded then contracted after pembrolizumab.

Sample: peripheral blood, taken approximately 14 months after starting pembrolizumab. The receptor comes from an adult with mismatch repair-deficient cancer. The chain employs TRBV11-2 and TRBJ1-4; 7 bases align to TRBD1. The CDR3 loop reads CASSLRTGENEKLFF. CDR3 DNA sequence: TGTGCCAGCAGCTTGAGGACAGGAGAAAATGAAAAACTGTTTTTT.